This T cell receptor (beta chain) stems from a study of blood T cell repertoires in COVID-19. Across the study: COVID-19 samples, acute and convalescent, were from the United States, Italy and Spain. Nucleic acid was either cDNA or gDNA, and it came from T cells, B-cell-depleted T cells, or PBMCs.

Original handling: Amplification of reference gene primers was used by the study to estimate nucleated cell counts. Profiling relied on immunoSEQ multiplex PCR, and the TCRdb table lists in-frame clones only, not all of them. V and J calls and clone size are those listed in that table; D and trimming were worked out from the DNA. The sample lists approximately 230,000 clones; about 90% were seen once. CDR3 size: 14 residues. Germline lookup yields CDR1 SGHNT and CDR2 YYREEE (reference sequence). With 6 bases removed from V and 0 bases from J, the gap between germline ends came to 12 bases. The sample consisted of peripheral blood. V is TRBV5-4 and J is TRBJ1-2, with D possibly matching TRBD1 (5 bases). This TCR came from a man aged 80 or over with acute or convalescent COVID-19. The CDR3: CASTSDNSNYGYTF. The CDR3 DNA follows: TGTGCCAGCACATCGGACAATTCTAACTATGGCTACACCTTC.